Each of the 14 T cell receptor beta chains below was sequenced from the same sample in a study of blood T cell repertoires in COVID-19. Assay used: immunoSEQ multiplex PCR; TCRdb lists only in-frame clones, some missing. The data contain about 200,000 clones, 80% to 90% of them seen just once; the ten biggest clones take up roughly 8.8%. The sequencing input was PBMCs or T cells enriched from blood (not recorded which). Receptors were obtained from a woman younger than 30 who had recovered from COVID-19.

Points on this clone: One junction end disagrees with the germline gene, perhaps due to a read error. The V and J genes are TRBV3-1 (or the pseudogene TRBV3-2) and TRBJ2-7; 8 nucleotides agree with TRBD2. The CDR3 contains 15 residues. The germline V gene encodes CDR1 LGHDT and CDR2 YNNKEL (reference sequence). This CDR3 is CASIQVGGGRYEQYF. CDR3 in DNA: TGTGCCAGCATCCAAGTCGGGGGGGGCCGGTACGAGCAGTACTTC.

V gene TRBV5-6 combines with J gene TRBJ2-5; 10 bases are shared with TRBD2. CDR3 length: 16 amino acids. Germline-derived CDR1 and CDR2 are SGHDT and YYEEEE. V was clipped by 3 bases and J by 3 bases; unmatched bases: 8. The CDR3 loop is CASSSPVGTSEETQYF. The CDR3, as DNA: TGTGCCAGCAGCTCGCCGGTCGGGACTAGCGAAGAGACCCAGTACTTC.

The chain's CDR3 is CASSSWRDQETQYF. CDR3 DNA: TGTGCCAGTAGTTCGTGGCGGGACCAAGAGACCCAGTACTTC. The chain joins TRBV19 to TRBJ2-5; tentative D call: TRBD2 (5 bases). Germline CDR1 reads LNHDA; CDR2 reads SQIVND (reference sequence). Trimming took off 5 bases at V and 0 bases at J, with 10 bases between the two ends. The CDR3 has 14 amino acids.

This CDR3 is CASTQGGPQHF. In nucleotides, the CDR3 is TGTGCCAGCACCCAAGGGGGGCCCCAGCATTTT. The chain has TRBV2 and TRBJ1-5, with D possibly TRBD1 on 6 matching bases. The V gene's germline CDR1 is SNHLY and CDR2 FYNNEI. V gave up 7 bases and J gave up 9 bases, with 10 bases separating them. The CDR3 loop spans 11 amino acids.

The chain couples TRBV2 to TRBJ1-3, with D possibly matching TRBD1 (5 bases). The length of the CDR3 is 15 residues. Per the germline V gene, CDR1 is SNHLY and CDR2 is FYNNEI. Trimming cost V 6 bases and J 4 bases, with 16 bases left between them. The CDR3 loop is CASRASGVAGNTIYF. The CDR3 DNA reads TGTGCCAGCAGAGCTTCGGGGGTAGCCGGAAACACCATATATTTT.

This clone was detected only once. The V call is TRBV28, the J call TRBJ1-3; the match to TRBD1 covers 9 bases. The CDR3 spans 19 residues. Trimming at V came to 4 bases and at J to 0 bases, leaving 13 bases not matched to a gene. Germline V CDR1 and CDR2: MDHEN, SYDVKM. CDR3 bases: TGTGCCAGCAGTTCACCCTCAACCGGGACAGGGAACTCTGGAAACACCATATATTTT. This sequence encodes CASSSPSTGTGNSGNTIYF.

The chain combines TRBV24-1 with TRBJ2-1, with a tentative D call TRBD1 (7 bases). Germline CDR1 is KGHDR and CDR2 is SFDVKD. This CDR3 has 16 residues. Trimming pared 2 bases from V and 4 bases from J, leaving 14 bases between. CDR3 DNA sequence: TGTGCCACCAGTGATTCGCGCGGGACAGCTTACAATGAGCAGTTCTTC. Protein product: CATSDSRGTAYNEQFF.

The chain combines TRBV9 with TRBJ2-1; D perhaps matches TRBD1 (5 bases). Per germline, CDR1 SGDLS and CDR2 YYNGEE. The CDR3 is 15 amino acids. Trimming left V 2 bases short and J 2 bases short, with 11 bases between. CDR3 DNA sequence: TGTGCCAGCAGCGTGAGCAGGGTTCCCTACAATGAGCAGTTCTTC. It specifies CASSVSRVPYNEQFF.

The chain recombines TRBV3-1 (or the pseudogene TRBV3-2) with TRBJ2-7, with D hard to call. CDR1 LGHDT and CDR2 YNNKEL come from the germline V gene (reference sequence). The V and J ends lost 4 bases and 3 bases respectively, with 7 bases between them. This CDR3 comprises 12 residues. CDR3 residues: CASSLSVYEQYF. The CDR3 DNA reads TGTGCCAGCAGCCTGAGTGTCTACGAGCAGTACTTC.

V is TRBV3-1 (or the pseudogene TRBV3-2) and J is TRBJ1-4; D is perhaps TRBD1 (5 bases). CDR3 length: 15 amino acids. V lost 2 bases and J lost 10, with 17 bases in between. Germline CDR1 LGHDT, CDR2 YNNKEL (reference sequence). The CDR3 sequence: CASSQSSGGVRKLFF. CDR3 nucleotides: TGTGCCAGCAGCCAATCCTCCGGGGGTGTCAGAAAACTGTTTTTT.

The chain links TRBV11-2 to TRBJ2-1; D possibly corresponds to TRBD2 (5 bases). The CDR3 consists of 14 residues. V was pared by 3 bases and J by 10 bases, with 16 bases between. The germline CDR1 and CDR2 sequences are SGHAT and FQNNGV. The CDR3 bases are TGTGCCAGCAGCTTTGGTCTTTCGACGGGAGAGCAGTTCTTC. Protein sequence: CASSFGLSTGEQFF. The full variable domain, with the rest looked up from reference TRBV11-2 and TRBJ2-1, is EAGVAQSPRYKIIEKRQSVAFWCNPISGHATLYWYQQILGQGPKLLIQFQNNGVVDDSQLPKDRFSAERLKGVDSTLKIQPAKLEDSAVYLCASSFGLSTGEQFFGPGTRLTVL.

The J gene is TRBJ2-2, the V gene TRBV2, with D possibly matching TRBD1 (5 bases). Germline V gene data show CDR1 as SNHLY and CDR2 as FYNNEI. This CDR3 has 16 residues. Trimming cost V 2 bases and J 4 bases, with 14 bases left between them. CDR3 nucleotide sequence: TGTGCCAGCAGTGAAATAGTAGACAGCTTCACCGGGGAGCTGTTTTTT. Its protein is CASSEIVDSFTGELFF.

The V gene is TRBV5-1, the J gene TRBJ2-3; 7 bases align to TRBD1. This CDR3 spans 16 amino acids. V dropped 2 bases and J dropped 2; count of bases not matched to a gene: 8. CDR1 and CDR2 from the germline V gene are SGHRS and YFSETQ. The CDR3 reads CASSFDRVGSTDTQYF. The CDR3 DNA reads TGCGCCAGCAGCTTTGACAGGGTCGGGTCCACAGATACGCAGTATTTT.

This clone was seen only once. The CDR3 here is CATSREGGEQRRYTF. The CDR3 region has the DNA TGTGCCACCAGCAGAGAAGGAGGCGAACAGAGACGCTACACCTTC. The rearrangement joins TRBV15 to TRBJ1-2; no definite D call. Trimming left V 0 bases short and J 9 bases short, with 17 bases between. The CDR3 runs 15 residues. CDR1 is LNHNV, CDR2 YYDKDF, per germline (reference sequence).